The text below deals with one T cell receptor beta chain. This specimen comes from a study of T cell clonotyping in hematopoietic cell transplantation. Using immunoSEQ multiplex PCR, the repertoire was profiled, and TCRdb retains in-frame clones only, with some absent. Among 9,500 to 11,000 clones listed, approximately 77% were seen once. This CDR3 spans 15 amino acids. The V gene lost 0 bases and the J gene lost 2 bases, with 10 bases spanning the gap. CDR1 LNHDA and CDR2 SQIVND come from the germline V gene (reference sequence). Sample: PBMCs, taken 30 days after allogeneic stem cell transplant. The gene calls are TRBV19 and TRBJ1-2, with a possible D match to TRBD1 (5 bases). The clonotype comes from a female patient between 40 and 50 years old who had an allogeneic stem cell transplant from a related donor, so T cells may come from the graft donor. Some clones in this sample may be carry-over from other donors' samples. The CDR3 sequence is CASSIDRGPNYGYTF. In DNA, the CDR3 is TGTGCCAGTAGTATAGACCGGGGACCCAACTATGGCTACACCTTC.